This T cell receptor beta chain was recorded in a study of control samples from healthy donors and cancer patients. With V trimmed by 7 bases and J by 6 bases, 6 bases remained unmatched. This CDR3 comprises 12 residues. Germline CDR1 and CDR2: SGHTA and FQGNSA. Assay: immunoSEQ multiplex PCR; the TCRdb copy retains only in-frame clones and omits some. Altogether 120,000 or so clones are present, roughly 92% being singletons, with the ten largest covering around 7.6%. Sequencing used blood. The chain employs TRBV7-2 and TRBJ2-7, with TRBD1 matching over 7 bases. This TCR was sampled from a woman aged 18 to 35 in good health. This chain's CDR3 is CASTKGGSEQYF. CDR3 DNA: TGTGCCAGCACCAAAGGGGGCTCCGAGCAGTACTTC.